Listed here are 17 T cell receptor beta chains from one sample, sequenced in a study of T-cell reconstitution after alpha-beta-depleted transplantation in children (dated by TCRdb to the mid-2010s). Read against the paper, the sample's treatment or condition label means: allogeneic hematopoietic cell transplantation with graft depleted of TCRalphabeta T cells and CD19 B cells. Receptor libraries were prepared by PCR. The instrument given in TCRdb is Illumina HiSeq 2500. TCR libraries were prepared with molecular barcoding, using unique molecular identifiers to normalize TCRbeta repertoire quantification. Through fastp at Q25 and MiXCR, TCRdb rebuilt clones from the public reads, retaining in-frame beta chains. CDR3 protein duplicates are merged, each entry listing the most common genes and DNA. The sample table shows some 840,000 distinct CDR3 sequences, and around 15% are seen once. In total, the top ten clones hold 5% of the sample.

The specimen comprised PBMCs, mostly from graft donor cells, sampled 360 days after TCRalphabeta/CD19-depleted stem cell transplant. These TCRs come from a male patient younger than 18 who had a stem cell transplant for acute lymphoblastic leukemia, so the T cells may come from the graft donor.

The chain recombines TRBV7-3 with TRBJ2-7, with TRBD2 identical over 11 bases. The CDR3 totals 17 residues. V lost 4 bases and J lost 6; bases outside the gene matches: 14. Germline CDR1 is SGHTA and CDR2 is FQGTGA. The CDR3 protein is CASSSLSRLAGRVEQYF. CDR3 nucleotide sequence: TGTGCCAGCAGCTCCCTAAGCAGACTAGCGGGAAGGGTCGAGCAGTACTTC.

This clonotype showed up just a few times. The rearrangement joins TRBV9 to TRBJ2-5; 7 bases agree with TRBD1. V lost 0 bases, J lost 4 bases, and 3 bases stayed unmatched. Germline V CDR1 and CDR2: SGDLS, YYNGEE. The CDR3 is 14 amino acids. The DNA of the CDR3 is TGTGCCAGCAGCGTAGATAACAGGGGAGAGACCCAGTACTTC. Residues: CASSVDNRGETQYF.

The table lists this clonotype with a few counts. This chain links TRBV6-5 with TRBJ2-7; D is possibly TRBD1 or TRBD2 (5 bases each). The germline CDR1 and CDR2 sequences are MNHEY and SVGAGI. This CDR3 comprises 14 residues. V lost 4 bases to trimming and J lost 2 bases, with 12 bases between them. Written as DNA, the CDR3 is TGTGCCAGCAGTTCTAGCAGGGTCACCTACGAGCAGTACTTC. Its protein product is CASSSSRVTYEQYF.

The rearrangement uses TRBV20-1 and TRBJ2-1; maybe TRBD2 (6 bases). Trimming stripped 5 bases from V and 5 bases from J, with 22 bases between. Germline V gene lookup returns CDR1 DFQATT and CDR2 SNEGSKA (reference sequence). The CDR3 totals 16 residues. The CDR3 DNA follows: TGCAGTGCTCCCGGGAGACCCAGATGGTACGACAATGAGCAGTTCTTC. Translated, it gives CSAPGRPRWYDNEQFF.

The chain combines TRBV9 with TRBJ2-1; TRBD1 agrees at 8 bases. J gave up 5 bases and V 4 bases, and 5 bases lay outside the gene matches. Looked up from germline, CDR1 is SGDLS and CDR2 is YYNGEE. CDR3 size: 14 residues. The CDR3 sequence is CASSTQGGDNEQFF. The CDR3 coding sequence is TGTGCCAGCAGCACACAGGGGGGAGACAATGAGCAGTTCTTC.

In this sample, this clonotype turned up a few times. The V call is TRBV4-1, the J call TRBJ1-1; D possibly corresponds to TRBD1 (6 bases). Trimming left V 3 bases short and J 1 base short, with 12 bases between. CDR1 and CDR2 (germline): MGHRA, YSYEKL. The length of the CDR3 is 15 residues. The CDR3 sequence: CASSHLTGKNTEAFF. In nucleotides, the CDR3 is TGCGCCAGCAGCCACCTCACAGGGAAGAACACTGAAGCTTTCTTT.

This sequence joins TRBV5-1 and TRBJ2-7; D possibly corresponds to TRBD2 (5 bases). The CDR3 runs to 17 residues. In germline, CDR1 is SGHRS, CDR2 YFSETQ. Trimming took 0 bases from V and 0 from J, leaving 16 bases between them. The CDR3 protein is CASSLAPGEMISYEQYF. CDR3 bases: TGCGCCAGCAGCTTGGCCCCCGGGGAGATGATCTCCTACGAGCAGTACTTC.

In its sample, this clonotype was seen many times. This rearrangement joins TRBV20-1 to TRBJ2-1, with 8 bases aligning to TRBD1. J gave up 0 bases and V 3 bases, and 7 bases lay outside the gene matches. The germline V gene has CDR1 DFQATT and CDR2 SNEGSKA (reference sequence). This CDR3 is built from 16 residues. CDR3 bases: TGCAGTGCTAGCAGGGGGCTAGTCCTCTCCTACAATGAGCAGTTCTTC. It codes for CSASRGLVLSYNEQFF.

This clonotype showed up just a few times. This chain's CDR3 is CASSSFGLAGVDEQFF. As DNA, the CDR3 is TGTGCCAGCAGTTCCTTCGGGCTAGCGGGAGTCGATGAGCAGTTCTTC. The V call is TRBV12-3 or TRBV12-4, the J call TRBJ2-1; 10 nucleotides agree with TRBD2. This CDR3 is built from 16 residues. V lost 4 bases, J lost 8 bases, and 11 bases stayed unmatched.

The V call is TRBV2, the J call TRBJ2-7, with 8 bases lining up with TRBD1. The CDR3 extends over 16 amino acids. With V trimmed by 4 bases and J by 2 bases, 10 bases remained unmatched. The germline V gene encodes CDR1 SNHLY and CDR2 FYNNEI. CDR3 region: CASSGLMGQEPYEQYF. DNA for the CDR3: TGTGCCAGCAGTGGTTTAATGGGACAGGAACCCTACGAGCAGTACTTC.

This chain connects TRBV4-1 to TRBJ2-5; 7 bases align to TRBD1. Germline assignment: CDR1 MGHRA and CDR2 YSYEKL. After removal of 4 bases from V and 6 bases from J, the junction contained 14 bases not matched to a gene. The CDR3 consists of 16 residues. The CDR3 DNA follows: TGCGCCAGCAGCCCTAGGGGACAGTCCTTAGTGCAGACCCAGTACTTC. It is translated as CASSPRGQSLVQTQYF.

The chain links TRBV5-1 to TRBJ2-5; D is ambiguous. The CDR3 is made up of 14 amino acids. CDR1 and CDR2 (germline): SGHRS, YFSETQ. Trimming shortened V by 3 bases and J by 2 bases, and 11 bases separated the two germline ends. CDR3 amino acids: CASSSGSRQETQYF. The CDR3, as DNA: TGCGCCAGCAGCTCCGGCAGCCGTCAAGAGACCCAGTACTTC.

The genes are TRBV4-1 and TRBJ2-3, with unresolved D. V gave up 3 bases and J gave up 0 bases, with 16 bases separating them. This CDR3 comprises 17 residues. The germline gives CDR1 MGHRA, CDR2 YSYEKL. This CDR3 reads CASSHPRRMSSTDTQYF. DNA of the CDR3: TGCGCCAGCAGCCACCCACGGCGAATGTCTAGCACAGATACGCAGTATTTT.

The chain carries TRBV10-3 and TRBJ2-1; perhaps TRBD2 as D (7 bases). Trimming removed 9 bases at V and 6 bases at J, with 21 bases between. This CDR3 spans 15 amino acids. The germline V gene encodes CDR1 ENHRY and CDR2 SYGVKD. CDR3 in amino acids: CAIPRGGGAFNEQFF. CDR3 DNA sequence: TGTGCCATTCCAAGGGGCGGGGGCGCGTTCAATGAGCAGTTCTTC.

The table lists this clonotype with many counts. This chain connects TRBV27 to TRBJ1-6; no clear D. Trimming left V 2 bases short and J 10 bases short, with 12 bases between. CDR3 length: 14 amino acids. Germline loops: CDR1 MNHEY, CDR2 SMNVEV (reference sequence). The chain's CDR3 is CASSLGGGSSPLHF. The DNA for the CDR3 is TGTGCCAGCAGTTTAGGTGGAGGGAGCTCACCCCTCCACTTT.

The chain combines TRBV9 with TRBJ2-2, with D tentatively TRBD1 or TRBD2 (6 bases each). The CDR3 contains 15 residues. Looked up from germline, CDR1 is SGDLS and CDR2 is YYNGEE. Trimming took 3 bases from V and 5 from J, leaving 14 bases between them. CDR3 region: CASSARGRTTGELFF. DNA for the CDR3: TGTGCCAGCAGCGCCCGGGGGCGAACGACCGGGGAGCTGTTTTTT.

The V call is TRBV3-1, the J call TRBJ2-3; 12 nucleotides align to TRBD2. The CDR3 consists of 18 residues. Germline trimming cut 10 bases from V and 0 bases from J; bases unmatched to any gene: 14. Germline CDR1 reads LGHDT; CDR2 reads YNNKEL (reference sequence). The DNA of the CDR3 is TGTGCCACCACCAAAACCACTAGCGGGGGGCCTAGCACAGATACGCAGTATTTT. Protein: CATTKTTSGGPSTDTQYF.